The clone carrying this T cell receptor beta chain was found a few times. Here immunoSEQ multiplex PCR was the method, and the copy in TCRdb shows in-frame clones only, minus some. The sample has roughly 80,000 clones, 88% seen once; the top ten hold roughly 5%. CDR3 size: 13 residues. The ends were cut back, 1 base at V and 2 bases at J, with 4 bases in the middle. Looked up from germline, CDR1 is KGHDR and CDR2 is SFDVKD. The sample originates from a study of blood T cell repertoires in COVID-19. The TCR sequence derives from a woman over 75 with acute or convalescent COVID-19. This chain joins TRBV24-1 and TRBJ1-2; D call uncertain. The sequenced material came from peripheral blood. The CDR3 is CATSDFKNYGYTF. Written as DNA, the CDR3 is TGTGCCACCAGTGATTTTAAAAACTATGGCTACACCTTC.